A single sample is the source of the 27 T cell receptor beta chains below, sequenced in a study of graft-versus-host responses after intestinal transplantation. The method was immunoSEQ multiplex PCR; TCRdb's version includes in-frame clones alone and lacks a portion of them. This table has some 12,000 clones, around 80% appearing once. The material was PBMCs, obtained roughly 130 days after transplant. These TCRs come from a human patient who received an intestinal transplant, so some T cells may come from the graft donor.

The CDR3 DNA reads as TGCAGCGCCCGAGGGGGCGGAACCTCCTACGAGCAGTACTTC. As protein: CSARGGGTSYEQYF. V usage is TRBV29-1 and J usage is TRBJ2-7, with 7 nucleotides matching TRBD1. V dropped 7 bases and J dropped 0; count of bases not matched to a gene: 9. Germline V gives CDR1 SQVTM, CDR2 ANQGSEA. The CDR3 has 14 residues.

J is TRBJ1-1 and V is TRBV30, with D perhaps TRBD1 (5 bases). Per the germline V gene, CDR1 is GTSNPN and CDR2 is SVGIG (reference sequence). The CDR3 loop spans 16 amino acids. V was cut by 3 bases and J by 0 bases, with 17 bases left in between. The CDR3 sequence is CAWSARRAGLNTEAFF. In DNA, the CDR3 is TGTGCCTGGAGCGCTCGCAGGGCAGGGTTGAACACTGAAGCTTTCTTT.

A note on this clone: The likely explanation is a read error, given a far larger clone one base away. V usage is TRBV27 and J usage is TRBJ2-1, with D possibly called TRBD1 or TRBD2 (6 bases each). Germline loops: CDR1 MNHEY, CDR2 SMNVEV (reference sequence). V was cut by 2 bases and J by 7 bases, with 15 bases left in between. The CDR3 is 15 amino acids. CDR3 DNA sequence: TGTGCCAGCAGTTTAATCGGGGGCGGTTGGAATGAGCAGTTCTTC. This gives the protein CASSLIGGGWNEQFF.

The V call is TRBV18, the J call TRBJ1-2, with D unresolved. CDR1 and CDR2 from the germline V gene are KGHSH and LQKENI. With 2 bases removed from V and 0 bases from J, the gap between germline ends came to 10 bases. The CDR3 covers 15 residues. CDR3 in DNA: TGTGCCAGCTCACCAATGAAGAACTCTAACTATGGCTACACCTTC. Translated, it gives CASSPMKNSNYGYTF. The full variable domain, its missing parts supplied by reference TRBV18 and TRBJ1-2, is NAGVMQNPRHLVRRRGQEARLRCSPMKGHSHVYWYRQLPEEGLKFMVYLQKENIIDESGMPKERFSAEFPKEGPSILRIQQVVRGDSAAYFCASSPMKNSNYGYTFGSGTRLTVV.

The chain carries TRBV5-6 and TRBJ1-1, with 7 bases lining up with TRBD1. The V and J ends lost 4 bases and 4 bases, in that order; junction bases with no gene match: 7. The CDR3 totals 14 residues. From germline, CDR1 is SGHDT and CDR2 YYEEEE. Written as DNA, the CDR3 is TGTGCCAGCAGCCCCGGACAGGATATCACTGAAGCTTTCTTT. Translation gives CASSPGQDITEAFF.

This chain links TRBV13 with TRBJ2-1; D is ambiguous. The CDR3 is made up of 14 amino acids. Germline assignment: CDR1 PRHDT and CDR2 FYEKMQ (reference sequence). The V and J ends lost 5 bases and 5 bases respectively, with 13 bases between them. The CDR3 spells CASSTRATHNEQFF. The CDR3, as DNA: TGTGCCAGCAGCACCCGAGCTACCCACAATGAGCAGTTCTTC.

The gene calls are TRBV5-6 and TRBJ1-3; perhaps TRBD1 as D (6 bases). Germline CDR1 reads SGHDT; CDR2 reads YYEEEE. The V gene lost 3 bases and the J gene lost 0 bases, with 7 bases spanning the gap. The CDR3 runs to 14 residues. CDR3 DNA: TGTGCCAGCAGCTGGGACAACTCTGGAAACACCATATATTTT. This sequence encodes CASSWDNSGNTIYF.

This chain uses TRBV29-1 with TRBJ2-7; D uncertain. CDR1 is SQVTM and CDR2 is ANQGSEA in the germline V gene. V was shortened by 1 base and J by 1 base, with 8 bases between the two germline ends. There are 13 residues in the CDR3. CDR3 sequence: CSVEGAASYEQYF. For the CDR3, the DNA is TGCAGCGTTGAAGGAGCAGCATCCTACGAGCAGTACTTC.

The rearrangement uses TRBV10-3 and TRBJ2-1; 11 bases fit TRBD2. The germline CDR1 and CDR2 sequences are ENHRY and SYGVKD. V lost 3 bases and J lost 7; bases outside the gene matches: 5. The CDR3 extends over 15 amino acids. This CDR3 is CAISDQTSGENEQFF. The CDR3 DNA follows: TGTGCCATCAGTGATCAGACTAGCGGGGAGAATGAGCAGTTCTTC.

The chain recombines TRBV6-5 with TRBJ2-5; 8 bases fit TRBD1. The junction had 8 bases not matched to a gene; V was cut back by 0 bases and J by 5 bases. This CDR3 is 16 amino acids long. CDR1 and CDR2 from the germline V gene are MNHEY and SVGAGI. The CDR3 DNA reads TGTGCCAGCAGTTACTCGAGCAGGGGGCTAGGGGAGACCCAGTACTTC. Translated, it gives CASSYSSRGLGETQYF.

The chain is built from TRBV13 and TRBJ2-2; TRBD1 aligns across 8 bases. The J segment lost 2 bases and the V segment lost 5 bases, leaving 7 bases of the junction unmatched. Germline loops: CDR1 PRHDT, CDR2 FYEKMQ (reference sequence). This CDR3 region has 16 residues. This CDR3 reads CASSLPDRVNTGELFF. As DNA, the CDR3 is TGTGCCAGCAGCCTCCCGGACAGGGTTAACACCGGGGAGCTGTTTTTT.

The J gene is TRBJ2-5, the V gene TRBV28, with 7 bases identical to TRBD1. Germline assignment: CDR1 MDHEN and CDR2 SYDVKM. With V trimmed by 4 bases and J by 5 bases, 13 bases remained unmatched. CDR3 length: 16 residues. Here the CDR3 reads CASSSFTGATSETQYF. The CDR3 coding sequence is TGTGCCAGCAGTTCCTTTACAGGGGCGACATCGGAGACCCAGTACTTC.

CDR3 region: CAWSAGGETQYF. In nucleotides, the CDR3 is TGTGCCTGGAGCGCAGGGGGCGAGACCCAGTACTTC. J is TRBJ2-5 and V is TRBV30, with 8 bases matching TRBD1. Germline CDR1 and CDR2: GTSNPN and SVGIG (reference sequence). J was trimmed by 5 bases and V by 3 bases; bases with no gene match: 2. The CDR3 length is 12 residues.

The CDR3 sequence: CASSIQETQYF. In nucleotides, the CDR3 is TGTGCCAGCAGCATTCAAGAGACCCAGTACTTC. The chain employs TRBV5-8 and TRBJ2-5; D call uncertain. CDR1 SGHTS and CDR2 YDEGEE come from the germline V gene. The CDR3 totals 11 residues. Trimming shortened V by 4 bases and J by 2 bases, and 3 bases separated the two germline ends.

The J gene is TRBJ1-5, the V gene TRBV30; D possibly corresponds to TRBD1 (5 bases). The V end lost 2 bases, the J end lost 4 bases, and 9 bases lay between the germline ends. The CDR3 contains 13 residues. Germline V lookup: CDR1 GTSNPN, CDR2 SVGIG (reference sequence). Written as DNA, the CDR3 is TGTGCCTGGAGTCCAGGGCCGAATCAGCCCCAGCATTTT. Its protein is CAWSPGPNQPQHF.

The CDR3 sequence is CASSRTGVYNEQFF. The DNA for the CDR3 is TGTGCCAGCAGCCGCACTGGGGTCTACAATGAGCAGTTCTTC. The chain recombines TRBV9 with TRBJ2-1, with D uncertain. The CDR3 spans 14 residues. Germline values: CDR1 SGDLS, CDR2 YYNGEE. V was clipped by 4 bases and J by 3 bases, with 11 bases between them. Variable domain in full (rest from reference TRBV9 and TRBJ2-1): DSGVTQTPKHLITATGQRVTLRCSPRSGDLSVYWYQQSLDQGLQFLIQYYNGEERAKGNILERFSAQQFPDLHSELNLSSLELGDSALYFCASSRTGVYNEQFFGPGTRLTVL.

The rearrangement joins TRBV5-1 to TRBJ2-6, with 16 bases fitting TRBD2. The CDR3 covers 19 residues. Germline CDR1 reads SGHRS; CDR2 reads YFSETQ. The junction had 2 bases not matched to a gene; V was cut back by 0 bases and J by 2 bases. CDR3 amino acids: CASSLGGLAGGPGANVLTF. CDR3 DNA: TGCGCCAGCAGCTTGGGGGGACTAGCGGGAGGGCCTGGGGCCAACGTCCTGACTTTC.

The CDR3 DNA reads as TGTGCCTGGAGTGTTGTGGCCCGGCTAGCGGGAGGGCCTAGCACAGATACGCAGTATTTT. This gives the protein CAWSVVARLAGGPSTDTQYF. The J gene is TRBJ2-3, the V gene TRBV30, with 12 bases that match TRBD2. Germline-derived CDR1 and CDR2 are GTSNPN and SVGIG (reference sequence). This CDR3 has 20 residues. Trimming at V came to 0 bases and at J to 0 bases, leaving 13 bases not matched to a gene.

The chain links TRBV6-1 to TRBJ2-3; 8 bases map to TRBD1. V dropped 0 bases and J dropped 1; count of bases not matched to a gene: 3. The CDR3 is made up of 16 amino acids. Germline V gene data show CDR1 as MNHNS and CDR2 as SASEGT. The CDR3 sequence: CASSEAPGQGTDTQYF. In nucleotides, the CDR3 is TGTGCCAGCAGTGAAGCGCCGGGACAGGGCACAGATACGCAGTATTTT.

The J gene is TRBJ1-1, the V gene TRBV11-3; no definite D call. V lost 5 bases and J 11 bases, leaving 12 bases between the germline ends. CDR1 is SGHNT, CDR2 YENEEA, per germline. The CDR3 is 11 amino acids. The DNA for the CDR3 is TGTGCCAGCAGCCCGACCCTGAGGGCTTTCTTT. This codes for CASSPTLRAFF. Combining the CDR3 with reference TRBV11-3 and TRBJ1-1 gives the whole variable domain EAGVVQSPRYKIIEKKQPVAFWCNPISGHNTLYWYLQNLGQGPELLIRYENEEAVDDSQLPKDRFSAERLKGVDSTLKIQPAELGDSAVYLCASSPTLRAFFGQGTRLTVV.

The rearrangement joins TRBV7-9 to TRBJ2-7; 11 bases agree with TRBD2. CDR1 and CDR2 from the germline V gene are SEHNR and FQNEAQ (reference sequence). Trimming cost V 5 bases and J 4 bases; bases outside gene matches: 10. The CDR3 is 16 residues long. The CDR3 spells CASSPSLAGEVYEQYF. CDR3 sequence (DNA): TGTGCCAGCAGCCCATCACTAGCGGGAGAGGTATACGAGCAGTACTTC. Variable domain in full (rest from reference TRBV7-9 and TRBJ2-7): DTGVSQNPRHKITKRGQNVTFRCDPISEHNRLYWYRQTLGQGPEFLTYFQNEAQLEKSRLLSDRFSAERPKGSFSTLEIQRTEQGDSAMYLCASSPSLAGEVYEQYFGPGTRLTVT.

The V and J genes are TRBV29-1 and TRBJ1-3; tentative D call: TRBD1 (6 bases). Germline CDR1 SQVTM, CDR2 ANQGSEA. The CDR3 extends over 15 amino acids. Trimming cost V 0 bases and J 3 bases, with 12 bases left between them. CDR3 nucleotides: TGCAGCGTTGAAGAGGGTTACAGGGATGGAAACACCATATATTTT. Its translation: CSVEEGYRDGNTIYF.

The rearrangement joins TRBV23-1 to TRBJ1-2; D remains ambiguous. TRBV23-1 is an open reading frame whose function is uncertain. This CDR3 region has 12 residues. V dropped 10 bases and J dropped 6 bases, with 15 bases sitting between them. DNA for the CDR3: TGCGCCATACAACCAAAGTATGATGGCTACACCTTC. Its translation is CAIQPKYDGYTF.

This chain uses TRBV6-4 with TRBJ2-3; TRBD2 agrees at 12 bases. The V and J ends lost 2 bases and 0 bases, in that order; junction bases with no gene match: 0. The CDR3 has 16 amino acids. The germline V gene has CDR1 MRHNA and CDR2 SNTAGT. Here the CDR3 reads CASSDGTSGSTDTQYF. The CDR3 DNA reads TGTGCCAGCAGTGACGGGACTAGCGGGAGCACAGATACGCAGTATTTT.

To note about this clone: At the DNA level, this CDR3 is encoded by other sequences in the same sample as well. The chain is built from TRBV23-1 and TRBJ2-7; 8 bases align to TRBD1. TRBV23-1 is an ORF, with its function uncertain. The CDR3 spans 17 residues. V lost 8 bases to trimming and J lost 5 bases; unmatched junction nucleotides: 20. CDR3 DNA sequence: TGCGCCAGCGACCCTCCAGAACCAGGACAGGGTCTACACGAGCAGTACTTC. Protein: CASDPPEPGQGLHEQYF.

The chain is built from TRBV28 and TRBJ2-1, with D tentatively TRBD1 (7 bases). V lost 2 bases, J lost 1 base, and 18 bases lay in between. Germline CDR1 MDHEN, CDR2 SYDVKM. The CDR3 contains 18 residues. In DNA form, the CDR3 reads TGTGCCAGCAGTTTAAGGGTAGGAGGGGGCGCGTCCTACAATGAGCAGTTCTTC. This codes for CASSLRVGGGASYNEQFF.

The CDR3 region has the DNA TGCGCCAGCAGCTTGGGGGATCAAGAGACCCAGTACTTC. It encodes CASSLGDQETQYF. This rearrangement joins TRBV5-1 to TRBJ2-5; D unclear. With 0 bases removed from V and 2 bases from J, the gap between germline ends came to 5 bases. CDR1 and CDR2 from the germline V gene are SGHRS and YFSETQ. The CDR3 has 13 residues.